This T cell receptor (beta chain) was profiled in a study of T cell changes during pregnancy in multiple sclerosis. TCRdb's copy holds only in-frame clones and misses some; the assay was immunoSEQ multiplex PCR. This sample has around 26,000 clones, with around nine tenths found just once. This CDR3 comprises 11 residues. Trimming removed 4 bases from V and 3 bases from J, with 5 bases in between. Germline V lookup: CDR1 SGHRS, CDR2 YFSETQ. Here the sequenced sample was CD8+ T cells from peripheral blood mononuclear cells, taken in the first trimester of pregnancy. The J gene is TRBJ2-7, the V gene TRBV5-1; D unclear. This clonotype originated in a female donor in good health, enrolled as a control in a pregnancy study. CDR3 loop: CASSAYYEQYF. The DNA of the CDR3 is TGCGCCAGCAGCGCCTACTACGAGCAGTACTTC.